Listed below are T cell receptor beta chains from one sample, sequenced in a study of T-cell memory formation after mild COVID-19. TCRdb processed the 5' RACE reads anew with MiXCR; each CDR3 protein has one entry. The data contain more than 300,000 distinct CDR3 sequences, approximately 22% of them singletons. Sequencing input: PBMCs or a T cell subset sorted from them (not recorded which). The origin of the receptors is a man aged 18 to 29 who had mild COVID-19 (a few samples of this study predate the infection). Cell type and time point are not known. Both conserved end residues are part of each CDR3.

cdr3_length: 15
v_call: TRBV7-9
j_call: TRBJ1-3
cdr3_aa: CASSFTGGPGNTIYF

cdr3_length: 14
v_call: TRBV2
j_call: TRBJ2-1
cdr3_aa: CATGPETSPNEQFF

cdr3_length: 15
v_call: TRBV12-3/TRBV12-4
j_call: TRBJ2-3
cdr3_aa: CASSPGDRVADTQYF

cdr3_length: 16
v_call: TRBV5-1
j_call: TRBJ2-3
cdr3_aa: CASSPTTPRGTDTQYF

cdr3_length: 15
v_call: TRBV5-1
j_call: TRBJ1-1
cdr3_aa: CASSLGPQRDTEAFF

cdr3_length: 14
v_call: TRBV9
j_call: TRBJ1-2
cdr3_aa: CASSPIGHNYGYTF

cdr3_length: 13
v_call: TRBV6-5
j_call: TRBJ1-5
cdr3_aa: CASSYSRNQPQHF

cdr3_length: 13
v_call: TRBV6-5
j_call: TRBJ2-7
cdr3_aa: CASSRTGGHEQYF

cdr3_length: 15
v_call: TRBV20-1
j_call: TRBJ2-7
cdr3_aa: CSARATSGGRIEQYF

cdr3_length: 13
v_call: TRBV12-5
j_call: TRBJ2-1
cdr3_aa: CASGFNAGDEQFF

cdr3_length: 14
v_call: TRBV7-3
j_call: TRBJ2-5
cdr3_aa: CASSLHGGQETQYF

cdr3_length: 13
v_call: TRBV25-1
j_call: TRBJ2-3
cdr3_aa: CASLGYLKDTQYF

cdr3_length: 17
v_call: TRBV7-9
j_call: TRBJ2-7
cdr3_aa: CASSPGTSGGSSYEQYF

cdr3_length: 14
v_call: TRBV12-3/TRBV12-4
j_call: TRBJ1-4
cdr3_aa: CASRTRGRNEKLFF

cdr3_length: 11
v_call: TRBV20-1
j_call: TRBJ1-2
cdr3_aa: CSAAQDYGYTF

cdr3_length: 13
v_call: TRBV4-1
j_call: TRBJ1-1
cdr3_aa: CASAPQGRTEAFF

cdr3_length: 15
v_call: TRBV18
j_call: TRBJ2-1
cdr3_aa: CASSPQGAKEDEQFF

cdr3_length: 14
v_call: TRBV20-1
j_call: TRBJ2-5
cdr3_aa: CSARSSGGFETQYF

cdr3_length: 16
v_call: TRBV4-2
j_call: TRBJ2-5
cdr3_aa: CASSQAGQGARETQYF

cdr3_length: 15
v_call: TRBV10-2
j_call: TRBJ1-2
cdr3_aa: CASSESVRGRYGYTF

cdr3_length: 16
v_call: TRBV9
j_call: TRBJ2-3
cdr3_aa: CASSVGVGDGTDTQYF

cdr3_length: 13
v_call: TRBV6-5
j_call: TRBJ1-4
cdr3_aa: CASSQALWEKLFF

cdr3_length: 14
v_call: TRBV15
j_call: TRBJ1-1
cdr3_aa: CATSRDRFGGEAFF

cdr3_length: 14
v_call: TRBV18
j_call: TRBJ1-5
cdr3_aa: CASSTNRGSQPQHF

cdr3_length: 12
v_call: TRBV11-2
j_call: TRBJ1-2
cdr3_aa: CASSLTGFGYTF

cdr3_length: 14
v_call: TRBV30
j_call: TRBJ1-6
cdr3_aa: CAWSPWTENSPLHF

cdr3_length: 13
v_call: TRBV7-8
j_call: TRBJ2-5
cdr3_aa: CASSFAEQETQYF

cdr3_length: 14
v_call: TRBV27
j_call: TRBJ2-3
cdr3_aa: CASMALAKPDTQYF

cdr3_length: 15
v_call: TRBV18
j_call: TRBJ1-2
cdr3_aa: CASSSLWTENYGYTF

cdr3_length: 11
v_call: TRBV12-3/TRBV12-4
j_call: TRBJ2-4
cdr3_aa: CASGDRDKIWF

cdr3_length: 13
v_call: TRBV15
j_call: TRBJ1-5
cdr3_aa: CATSRDLNQPQHF

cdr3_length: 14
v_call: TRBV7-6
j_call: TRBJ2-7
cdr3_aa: CASSPKFTAGEQYF

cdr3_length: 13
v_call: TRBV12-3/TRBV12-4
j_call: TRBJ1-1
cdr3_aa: CASNLQPNTEAFF

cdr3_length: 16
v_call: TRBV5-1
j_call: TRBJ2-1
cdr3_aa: CASGSYRGSSYNEQFF

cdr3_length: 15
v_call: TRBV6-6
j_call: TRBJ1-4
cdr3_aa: CASSYWTGGGEKLFF

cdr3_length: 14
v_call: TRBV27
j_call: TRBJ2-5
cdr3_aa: CASSFSGQKETQYF

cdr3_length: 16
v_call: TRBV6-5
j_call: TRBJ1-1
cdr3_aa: CASSPRTGAANTEAFF

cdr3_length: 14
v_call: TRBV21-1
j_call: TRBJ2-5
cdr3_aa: CASSKRDRQETQYF

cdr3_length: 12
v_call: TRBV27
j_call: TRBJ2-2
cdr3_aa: CASSPPGGELFF

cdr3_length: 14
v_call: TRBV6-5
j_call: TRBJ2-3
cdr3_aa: CASSLRAGGDTQYF

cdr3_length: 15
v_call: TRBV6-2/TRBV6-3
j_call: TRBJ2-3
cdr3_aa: CASSIRERFTDTQYF

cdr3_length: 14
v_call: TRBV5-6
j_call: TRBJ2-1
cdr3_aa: CASSWQGAYNEQFF

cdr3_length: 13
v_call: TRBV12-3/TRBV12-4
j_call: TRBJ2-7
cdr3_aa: CASSLGGNYEQYF

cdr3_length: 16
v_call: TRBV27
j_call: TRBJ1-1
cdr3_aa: CASSLDRIKMNTEAFF

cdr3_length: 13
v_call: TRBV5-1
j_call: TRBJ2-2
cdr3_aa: CASSMEISGELFF

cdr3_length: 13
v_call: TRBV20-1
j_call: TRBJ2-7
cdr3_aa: CSARPTGTYEQYF

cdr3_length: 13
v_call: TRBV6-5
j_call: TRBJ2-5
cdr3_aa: CASSYSFQETQYF

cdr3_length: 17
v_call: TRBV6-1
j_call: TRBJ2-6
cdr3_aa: CASSEAGLGSGANVLTF

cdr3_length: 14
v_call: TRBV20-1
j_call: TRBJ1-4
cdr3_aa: CSAPAGGAKEKLFF

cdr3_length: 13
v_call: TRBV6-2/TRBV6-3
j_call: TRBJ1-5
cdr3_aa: CASSYWNNQPQHF